This TCR beta chain was sequenced during a study of HIV-infected patients and healthy controls. Each CDR3 protein is one row after TCRdb ran MiXCR on the 5' RACE reads. The sample holds 70,000 or so distinct CDR3 sequences, about 15% seen once. This clonotype showed up just a few times. V dropped 5 bases and J dropped 6; count of bases not matched to a gene: 15. The CDR3 contains 16 residues. The chain uses TRBV12-3 or TRBV12-4 and TRBJ2-7, with 8 bases matching TRBD1. Sequencing was performed on CD4+ T cells from blood. The sequence derives from a human donor in good health. CDR3 coding DNA: TGTGCCAGCAGTCCTTCCCCAGGGGGCGCGTCTGGCGAGCAGTACTTC. Translation gives CASSPSPGGASGEQYF.